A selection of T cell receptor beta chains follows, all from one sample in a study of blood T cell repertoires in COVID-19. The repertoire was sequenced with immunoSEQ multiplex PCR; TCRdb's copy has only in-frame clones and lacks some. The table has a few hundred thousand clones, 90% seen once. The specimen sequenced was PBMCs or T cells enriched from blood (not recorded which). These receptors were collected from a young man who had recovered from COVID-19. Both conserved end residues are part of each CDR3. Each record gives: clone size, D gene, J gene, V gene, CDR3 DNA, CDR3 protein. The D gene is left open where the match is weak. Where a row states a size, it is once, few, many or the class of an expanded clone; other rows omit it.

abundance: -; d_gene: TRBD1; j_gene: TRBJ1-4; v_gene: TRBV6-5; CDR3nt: TGTGCCAGCAGTCTAAGACAGGGTGAAAAACTGTTTTTT; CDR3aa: CASSLRQGEKLFF
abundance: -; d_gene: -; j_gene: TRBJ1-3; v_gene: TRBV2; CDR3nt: TGTGCCAGCAGTATACAGGGCTCTGGAAACACCATATATTTT; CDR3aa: CASSIQGSGNTIYF
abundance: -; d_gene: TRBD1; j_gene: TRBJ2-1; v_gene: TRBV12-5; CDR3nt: TGTGCTAGTGGTTTGGTACGAAAGGACAGGGCGAGCTCCTACAATGAGCAGTTCTTC; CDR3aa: CASGLVRKDRASSYNEQFF
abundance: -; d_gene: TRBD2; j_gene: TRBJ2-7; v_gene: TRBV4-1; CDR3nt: TGCGCCAGCAGCCAAATAGCGGGAGGGTACCACGAGCAGTACTTC; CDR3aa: CASSQIAGGYHEQYF
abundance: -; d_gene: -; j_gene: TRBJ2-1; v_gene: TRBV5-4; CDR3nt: TGTGCCAGCAGCCTCGGACTGAATGAGCAGTTCTTC; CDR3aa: CASSLGLNEQFF
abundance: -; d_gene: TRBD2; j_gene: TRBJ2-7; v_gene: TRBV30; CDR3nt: TGTGCCCGGTCGACTAGCGGAGGGGCCTACGAGCAGTACTTC; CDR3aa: CARSTSGGAYEQYF
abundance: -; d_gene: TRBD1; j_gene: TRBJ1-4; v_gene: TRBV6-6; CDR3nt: TGTGCCAGCAGTCCCTGGACAGGGCAGGGCGAAAAACTGTTTTTT; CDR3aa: CASSPWTGQGEKLFF
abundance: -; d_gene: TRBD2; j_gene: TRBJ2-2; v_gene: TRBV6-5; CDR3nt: TGTGCCAGCAGTCTTAGCGGGGGGGCCGCCGGGGAGCTGTTTTTT; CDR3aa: CASSLSGGAAGELFF
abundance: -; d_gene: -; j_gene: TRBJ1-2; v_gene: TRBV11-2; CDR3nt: TGTGCCAGCAGCTTGGCACTCCACAGCAACTATGGCTACACCTTC; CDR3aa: CASSLALHSNYGYTF
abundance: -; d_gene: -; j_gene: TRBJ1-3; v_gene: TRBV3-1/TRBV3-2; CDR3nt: TGTGCCAGCAGCCTCGTCTACTCTGGAAACACCATATATTTT; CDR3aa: CASSLVYSGNTIYF
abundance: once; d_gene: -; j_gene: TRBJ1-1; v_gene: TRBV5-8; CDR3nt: TGTGCCAGCAGCTCCACAGCTACTGAAGCTTTCTTT; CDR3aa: CASSSTATEAFF
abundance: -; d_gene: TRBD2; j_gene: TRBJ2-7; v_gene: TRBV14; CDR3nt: TGTGCCAGCAGCCAAGTAAGTAGCGGGCTTGGCGAGCAGTACTTC; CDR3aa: CASSQVSSGLGEQYF
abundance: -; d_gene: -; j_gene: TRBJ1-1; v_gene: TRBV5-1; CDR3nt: TGCGCCAGCAGCTTGGAACAGGCTATACCCACTGAAGCTTTCTTT; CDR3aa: CASSLEQAIPTEAFF
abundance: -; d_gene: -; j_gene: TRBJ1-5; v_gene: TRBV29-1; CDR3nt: TGCAGCGACACCGGAGGCCCCCATCAGCCCCAGCATTTT; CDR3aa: CSDTGGPHQPQHF
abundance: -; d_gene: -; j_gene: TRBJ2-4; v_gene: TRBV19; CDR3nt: TGTGCCAGTAGTATTTTGAAGGGGCCACTAGCCAAAAACATTCAGTACTTC; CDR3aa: CASSILKGPLAKNIQYF
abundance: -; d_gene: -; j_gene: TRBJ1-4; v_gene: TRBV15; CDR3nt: TGTGCCACCAGCAGAGATCACGGAAAACTGTTTTTT; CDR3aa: CATSRDHGKLFF
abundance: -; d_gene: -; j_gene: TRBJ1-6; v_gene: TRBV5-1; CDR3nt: TGCGCCAGCAGCTTGGGTATCGGGGCAGGGAGGAATTCACCCCTCCACTTT; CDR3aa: CASSLGIGAGRNSPLHF
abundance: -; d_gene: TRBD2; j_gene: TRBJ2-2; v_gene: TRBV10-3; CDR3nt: TGTGCCACCCACCGGACTAGCGGGGGGCCTAACACCGGGGAGCTGTTTTTT; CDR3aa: CATHRTSGGPNTGELFF
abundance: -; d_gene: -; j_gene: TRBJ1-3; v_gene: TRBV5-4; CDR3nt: TGTGCCAGCAGCTTGGCTGGGGCGGCTGGAAACACCATATATTTT; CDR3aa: CASSLAGAAGNTIYF
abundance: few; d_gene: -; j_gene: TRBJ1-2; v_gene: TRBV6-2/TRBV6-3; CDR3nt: TGTGCCAGCAGTCGGGACACCGATTATGGCTACACCTTC; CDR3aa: CASSRDTDYGYTF
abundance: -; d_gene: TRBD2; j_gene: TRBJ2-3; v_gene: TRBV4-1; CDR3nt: TGCGCCAGCAGACAAGCTAGCGGGGGTCCGCCGCACACAGATACGCAGTATTTT; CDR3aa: CASRQASGGPPHTDTQYF
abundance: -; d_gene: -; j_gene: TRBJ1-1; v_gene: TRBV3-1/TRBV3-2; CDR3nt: TGTGCCAGCAGCCAAGCCCAGGGTCAAGACACTGAAGCTTTCTTT; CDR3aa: CASSQAQGQDTEAFF
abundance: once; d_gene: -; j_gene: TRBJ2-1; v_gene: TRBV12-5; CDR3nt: TGTGCTAGTGGAGGGGAAGGAAGGCAGTTCTTC; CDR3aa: CASGGEGRQFF
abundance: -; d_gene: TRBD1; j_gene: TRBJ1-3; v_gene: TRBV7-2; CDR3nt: TGTGCCAGCAGCACCAGGGGGAGCTCTGGAAACACCATATATTTT; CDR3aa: CASSTRGSSGNTIYF
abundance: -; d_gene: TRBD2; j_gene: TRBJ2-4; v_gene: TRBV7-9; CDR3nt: TGTGCCAGCAGCCTTGGCCAGACTAGCGGGAGAACCAAAAACATTCAGTACTTC; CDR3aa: CASSLGQTSGRTKNIQYF
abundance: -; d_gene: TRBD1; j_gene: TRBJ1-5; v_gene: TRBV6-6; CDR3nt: TGTGCCAGCAGTTATGTCAGGGGGGAAGATCAGCCCCAGCATTTT; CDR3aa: CASSYVRGEDQPQHF
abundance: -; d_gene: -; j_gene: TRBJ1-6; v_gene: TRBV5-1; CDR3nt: TGCGCCAGCCCTGAGCAAGGCGGCAATAATTCACCCCTCCACTTT; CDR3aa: CASPEQGGNNSPLHF
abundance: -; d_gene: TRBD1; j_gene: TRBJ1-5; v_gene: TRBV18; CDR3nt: TGTGCCAGCTCACCCCCCGGGACAGATAATCAGCCCCAGCATTTT; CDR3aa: CASSPPGTDNQPQHF
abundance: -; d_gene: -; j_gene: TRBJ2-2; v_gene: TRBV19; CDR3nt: TGTGCCAGTAGCTCCCGAGGGAGACCCACCGGGGAGCTGTTTTTT; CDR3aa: CASSSRGRPTGELFF
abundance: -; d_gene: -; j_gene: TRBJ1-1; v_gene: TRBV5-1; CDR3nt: TGCGCCAGCAGACCCACAGGTAACCCTGAAGCTTTCTTT; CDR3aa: CASRPTGNPEAFF
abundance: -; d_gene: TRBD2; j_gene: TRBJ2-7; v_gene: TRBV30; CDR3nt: TGTGCCTGGAGGGTGGGGCTAGCGGGAACCTACGAGCAGTACTTC; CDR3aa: CAWRVGLAGTYEQYF
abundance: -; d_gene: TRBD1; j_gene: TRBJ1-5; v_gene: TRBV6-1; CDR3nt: TGTGCCAGCAGTGATCACAGAGGCGGGACAGGGATTCAGCCCCAGCATTTT; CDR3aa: CASSDHRGGTGIQPQHF
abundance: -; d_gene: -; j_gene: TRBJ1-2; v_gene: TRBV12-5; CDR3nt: TGTGCTAGTGGTTCCGAAAAGGCAGGATTGGTCGGATATGGCTACACCTTC; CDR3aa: CASGSEKAGLVGYGYTF
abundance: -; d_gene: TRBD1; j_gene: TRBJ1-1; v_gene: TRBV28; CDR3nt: TGTGCCAGCAGACTACAGGGGGGGACTGAAGCTTTCTTT; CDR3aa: CASRLQGGTEAFF
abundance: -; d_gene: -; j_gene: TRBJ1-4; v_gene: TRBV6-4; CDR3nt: TGTGCCAGCAACCCAGGGGCTCCTAATGAAAAACTGTTTTTT; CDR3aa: CASNPGAPNEKLFF
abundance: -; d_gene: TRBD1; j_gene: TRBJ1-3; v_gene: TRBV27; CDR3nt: TGTGCCAGCAGTCCCTATTCCGGGACAGCGATCGGAAACACCATATATTTT; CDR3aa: CASSPYSGTAIGNTIYF
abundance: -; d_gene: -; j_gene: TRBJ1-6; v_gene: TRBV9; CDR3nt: TGTGCCAGCAGCGTAGGCGGGACGGTTAATTCACCCCTCCACTTT; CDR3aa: CASSVGGTVNSPLHF
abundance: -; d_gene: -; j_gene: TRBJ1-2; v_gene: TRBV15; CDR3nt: TGTGCCACCAGCGGCCTCTTAAGTAACTATGGCTACACCTTC; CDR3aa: CATSGLLSNYGYTF
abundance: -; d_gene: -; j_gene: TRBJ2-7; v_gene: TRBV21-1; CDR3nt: TGTGCCAGCAGAAACCGGACTAGCGGGAGAGGTGTGCGATACGAGCAGTACTTC; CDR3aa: CASRNRTSGRGVRYEQYF
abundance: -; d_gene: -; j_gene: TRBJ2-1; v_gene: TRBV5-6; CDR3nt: TGTGCCAGCAGCTTGGCAGTGACAGCGAACGGTGAGCAGTTCTTC; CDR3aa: CASSLAVTANGEQFF
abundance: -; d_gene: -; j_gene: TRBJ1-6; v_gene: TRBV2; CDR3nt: TGTGCCAGCATGAAGGAACAGCCTAATTCACCCCTCCACTTT; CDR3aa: CASMKEQPNSPLHF
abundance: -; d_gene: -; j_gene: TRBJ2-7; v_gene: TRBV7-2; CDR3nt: TGTGCCAGCAGCCAAAGGGGGGGCGCGTACGAGCAGTACTTC; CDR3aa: CASSQRGGAYEQYF
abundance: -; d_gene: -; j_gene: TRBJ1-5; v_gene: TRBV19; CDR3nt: TGTGCCAGTACCCCGCGGGGGGGGTTGCAGCCCCAGCATTTT; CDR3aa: CASTPRGGLQPQHF
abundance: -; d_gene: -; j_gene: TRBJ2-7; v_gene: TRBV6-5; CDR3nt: TGTGCCAGCAGGGATCGACAGTACTCCTACGAGCAGTACTTC; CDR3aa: CASRDRQYSYEQYF
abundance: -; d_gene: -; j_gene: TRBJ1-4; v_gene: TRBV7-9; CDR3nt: TGTGCCAGCAGACGGTTGGCGGCTAATGAAAAACTGTTTTTT; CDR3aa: CASRRLAANEKLFF
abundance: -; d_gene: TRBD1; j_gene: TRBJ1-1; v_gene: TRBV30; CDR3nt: TGTGCCTGGAGTCGACAGGGGACGAACACTGAAGCTTTCTTT; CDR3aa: CAWSRQGTNTEAFF